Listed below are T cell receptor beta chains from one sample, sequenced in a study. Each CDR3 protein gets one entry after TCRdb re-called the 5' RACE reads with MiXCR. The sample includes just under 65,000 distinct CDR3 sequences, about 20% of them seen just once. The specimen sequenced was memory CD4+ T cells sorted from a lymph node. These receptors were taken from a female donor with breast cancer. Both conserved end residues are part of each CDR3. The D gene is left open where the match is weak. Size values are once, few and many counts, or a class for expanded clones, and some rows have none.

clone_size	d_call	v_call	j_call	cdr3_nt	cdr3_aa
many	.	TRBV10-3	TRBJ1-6	TGTGCCACAGACCGGGACAATAATAATTCACCCCTCCACTTT	CATDRDNNNSPLHF
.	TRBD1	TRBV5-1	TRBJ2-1	TGCGCCAGCAGCTTCGACAGGGAGCCAGCTGAGCAGTTCTTC	CASSFDREPAEQFF
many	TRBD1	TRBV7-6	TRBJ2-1	TGTGCCAGCAGCTTAGCGGCAGGACAGGGGGAAAATGAGCAGTTCTTC	CASSLAAGQGENEQFF
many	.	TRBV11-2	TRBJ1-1	TGTGCCAGCAGCTCGGAACAGGGAACTGAAGCTTTCTTT	CASSSEQGTEAFF
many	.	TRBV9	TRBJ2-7	TGTGCCAGCAGCGTAGGTTCCAGGGACGAGCAGTACTTC	CASSVGSRDEQYF
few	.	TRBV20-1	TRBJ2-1	TGCAGTGCTAGAGATAGATCCCCTAGCAGACATGAGCAGTTCTTC	CSARDRSPSRHEQFF
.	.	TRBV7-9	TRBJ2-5	TGTGCCAGCAACTCCCCTCGGGGCCTCCGAGAGACCCAGTACTTC	CASNSPRGLRETQYF
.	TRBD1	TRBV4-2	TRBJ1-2	TGTGCCAGCAGCCAAGCTCAGACAGGGGGCGCGAAAGGCTACACCTTC	CASSQAQTGGAKGYTF
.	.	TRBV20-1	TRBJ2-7	TGCAGTGCTAGAGCCCCACGCAGGGCAACCTACGAGCAGTACTTC	CSARAPRRATYEQYF
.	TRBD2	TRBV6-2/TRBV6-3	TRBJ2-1	TGTGCCAGCAGTTACCCTGGAGGAGGGACTAGCGGCAAGGGGTTCTTC	CASSYPGGGTSGKGFF
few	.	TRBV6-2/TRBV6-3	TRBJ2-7	TGTGCCAGCAGAAAACCCGGACAGCCCTACGAGCAGTACTTC	CASRKPGQPYEQYF
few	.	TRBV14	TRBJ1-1	TGTGCCAGCAGCCAAGCCTGGAGGAACACTGAAGCTTTCTTT	CASSQAWRNTEAFF
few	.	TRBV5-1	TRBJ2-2	TGCGCCAGCAGCTTGCTTTTTTTCACCGGGGAGCTGTTTTTT	CASSLLFFTGELFF
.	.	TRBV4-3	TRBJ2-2	TGCGCCAGCAGCCAAGATCCCGTCGGGGAGCTGTTTTTT	CASSQDPVGELFF
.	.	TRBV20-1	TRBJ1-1	TGCAGTGCTAGTAGTCTGATGGAAATGAACACTGAAGCTTTCTTT	CSASSLMEMNTEAFF
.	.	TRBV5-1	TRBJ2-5	TGCGCCAGCAGCTTGGACAGGGCAGAGACCCAGTACTTC	CASSLDRAETQYF
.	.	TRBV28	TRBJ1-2	TGTGCCAGCAGTTTATTCCCGCCCCCTGGCTACACCTTC	CASSLFPPPGYTF
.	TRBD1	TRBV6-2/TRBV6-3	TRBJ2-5	TGTGCCAGCAGCCTCGGACAGGGGTACCAAGAGACCCAGTACTTC	CASSLGQGYQETQYF
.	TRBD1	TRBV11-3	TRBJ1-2	TGTGCCAGCACCGGCAACGACAGGGGAGGCTACACCTTC	CASTGNDRGGYTF
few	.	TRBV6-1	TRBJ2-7	TGTGCCAGCAGCTACTTACGGGAGCCTCCCGAGCAGTACTTC	CASSYLREPPEQYF
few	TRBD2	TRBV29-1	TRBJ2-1	TGCAGCGTTTTACTAGCGGGACGGTTCAATGAGCAGTTCTTC	CSVLLAGRFNEQFF
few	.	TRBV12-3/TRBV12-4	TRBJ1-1	TGTGCCAGCAGTTCCGCGGCAGCAAACACTGAAGCTTTCTTT	CASSSAAANTEAFF
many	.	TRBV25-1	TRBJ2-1	TGTGCCAGCAAAGAAAGCTCCTACAATGAGCAGTTCTTC	CASKESSYNEQFF
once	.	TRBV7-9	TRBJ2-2	TGTGCCAGCAGCTTGGCAGCCGCCCGCGCCGGGGAGCTGTTTTTT	CASSLAAARAGELFF
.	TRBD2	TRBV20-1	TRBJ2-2	TGCAGTGCTAGAATGGTAGCGGGAGATGGGGAGCTGCTTTTT	CSARMVAGDGELLF